This is a list of T cell receptor beta chains from one sample in a study of blood T cells in healthy people across ages. One entry per CDR3 protein, called by TCRdb with MiXCR from the 5' RACE reads. Of about 900,000 distinct CDR3 sequences in the sample, 62% were seen once. What was sequenced was blood. Receptor source: a man aged 30-40 years in good health. Each CDR3 is given with its conserved first and last residue. A D gene is named only where the DNA matches it firmly. A row's size may be missing; if present it is once, few, many or a size class.

>TRBJ1-2|-|-|TRBV9
TGTGCCAGCAGCGTAGGCGACAGCGTGGGCTATGGCTACACCTTC
CASSVGDSVGYGYTF
>TRBJ2-7|-|TRBD1|TRBV28
TGTGCCAGCAGGGACAGGCAATCCTACGAGCAGTACTTC
CASRDRQSYEQYF
>TRBJ2-7|-|-|TRBV9
TGTGCCAGCAGCGTATGGGGCGATTTTGACGAGCAGTACTTC
CASSVWGDFDEQYF
>TRBJ2-1|-|TRBD2|TRBV7-2
TGTGCCAGCAGCTTAGTCGGGGGGAACTCCTACAATGAGCAGTTCTTC
CASSLVGGNSYNEQFF
>TRBJ2-6|-|-|TRBV28
TGTGCCAGCAGTCCCGCCGGAGGATCTGGGGCCAACGTCCTGACTTTC
CASSPAGGSGANVLTF
>TRBJ2-7|-|TRBD1|TRBV6-5
TGTGCCAGCAGTTACTCGGCAGGGGGCCTTTACGAGCAGTACTTC
CASSYSAGGLYEQYF
>TRBJ1-5|-|TRBD1|TRBV6-2/TRBV6-3
TGTGCCAGCAGTTACGAGAGACAGGGGGACTATAGCAATCAGCCCCAGCATTTT
CASSYERQGDYSNQPQHF
>TRBJ2-5|few|TRBD1|TRBV25-1
TGTGCCAGCAGTGAGGGAAGGGGGCATGAGACCCAGTACTTC
CASSEGRGHETQYF
>TRBJ2-3|-|-|TRBV14
TGTGCCAGCAGCCAAGCACTACCCACAGATACGCAGTATTTT
CASSQALPTDTQYF
>TRBJ2-7|-|-|TRBV20-1
TGCAGTGCTTTAGAGAGTGGCTCCTACGAGCAGTACTTC
CSALESGSYEQYF
>TRBJ1-4|-|TRBD1|TRBV6-6
TGTGCCAGCAGTTTAGGACAGGGAGGTGAAAAACTGTTTTTT
CASSLGQGGEKLFF
>TRBJ1-2|-|-|TRBV9
TGTGCCAGCAGCGGCACGTCGGGGGGGAACTATGGCTACACCTTC
CASSGTSGGNYGYTF
>TRBJ2-3|-|-|TRBV30
TGTGCCTGGAGAACAGGGCCGGGCACAGATACGCAGTATTTT
CAWRTGPGTDTQYF
>TRBJ2-7|-|-|TRBV7-6
TGTGCTAGCAGCTTACGGGAAGTAACCTACGAGCAGTACTTC
CASSLREVTYEQYF
>TRBJ2-7|-|-|TRBV9
TGTGCCAGCAGCGTAGGGGCAAACCCCTACGAGCAGTACTTC
CASSVGANPYEQYF
>TRBJ1-2|few|-|TRBV12-3/TRBV12-4
TGTGCCAGCAGTTTTACAGACACACCTAACTATGGCTACACCTTC
CASSFTDTPNYGYTF
>TRBJ2-3|-|-|TRBV27
TGTGCCAGCAGTTTCAACCTAGGCGGAGATACGCAGTATTTT
CASSFNLGGDTQYF
>TRBJ2-1|once|TRBD2|TRBV4-2
TGTGCCAGCAGCCAAGGTGGGGGAGCGGGATTCTACAATGAGCAGTTCTTC
CASSQGGGAGFYNEQFF
>TRBJ1-2|few|-|TRBV20-1
TGCAGTGCCTTTCGGCAGGGGAAGGGCTATGGCTACACCTTC
CSAFRQGKGYGYTF
>TRBJ2-1|-|-|TRBV4-2
TGTGCCAGCAGCCAAGCGGGGGAGCAGTACAATGAGCAGTTCTTC
CASSQAGEQYNEQFF
>TRBJ2-1|-|TRBD1|TRBV20-1
TGCAGATCGGGACAGCCCTACAATGAGCAGTTCTTC
CRSGQPYNEQFF
>TRBJ2-7|once|-|TRBV6-5
TGTGCCAGCAGTTACTCGCCAGATACCTACGAGCAGTACTTC
CASSYSPDTYEQYF
>TRBJ2-4|-|-|TRBV3-1
TGTGCCAGCAGCCAAATGGAGCTAGGACTAAACATTCAGTACTTC
CASSQMELGLNIQYF
>TRBJ2-7|-|-|TRBV6-2/TRBV6-3
TGTGCCAGCAGTCGCAGCTTATCCTACGAGCAGTACTTC
CASSRSLSYEQYF
>TRBJ1-1|-|-|TRBV20-1
TGCAGTGCTAGTAAGGGGGGGAACACTGAAGCTTTCTTT
CSASKGGNTEAFF
>TRBJ2-7|few|-|TRBV28
TGTGCCAGCAGTTTAGGGACCAGGGGGGGAGAGCAGTACTTC
CASSLGTRGGEQYF
>TRBJ2-1|-|TRBD1|TRBV9
TGTGCCAGCAGCGTAGGTGGACAGGAGTTCTTC
CASSVGGQEFF
>TRBJ2-7|-|-|TRBV9
TGTGCCAGCAGCCCCCGACCGGACCCTAGGACCCACGAGCAGTACTTC
CASSPRPDPRTHEQYF
>TRBJ2-1|-|TRBD2|TRBV29-1
TGCAGCGTTGAAGCCTGGACTAGCGGGAGGTTAAATGAGCAGTTCTTC
CSVEAWTSGRLNEQFF
>TRBJ2-7|-|-|TRBV4-3
TGCGCCAGCAGCCCTAAATCAGGCAGGGTCCACGAGCAGTACTTC
CASSPKSGRVHEQYF
>TRBJ1-2|-|-|TRBV20-1
TGCAGTGCTAGACCCCTCTGGGGGCGGGTCTATGGCTACACCTTC
CSARPLWGRVYGYTF
>TRBJ2-1|few|-|TRBV6-2/TRBV6-3
TGTGCCAGCAGTCGGCTCAATGAGCAGTTCTTC
CASSRLNEQFF
>TRBJ2-7|-|-|TRBV6-1
TGTGCCAGCCGGAGGCCCTTGAATTCCGACGAGCAGTACTTC
CASRRPLNSDEQYF
>TRBJ2-1|-|-|TRBV5-1
TGCGCCAGCGGAGAGTACAATGAGCAGTTCTTC
CASGEYNEQFF
>TRBJ2-3|once|-|TRBV5-1
TGCGCCAGCAGACGGACTACCAACACAGATACGCAGTATTTT
CASRRTTNTDTQYF
>TRBJ2-7|-|-|TRBV6-5
TGTGCCAGCAGTTACAATCGAGAGCAGTACTTC
CASSYNREQYF
>TRBJ2-3|-|-|TRBV7-2
TGTGCCAGCAGCTTAGCGCGGAGGAGTGAGGCGCAGTATTTT
CASSLARRSEAQYF
>TRBJ2-7|-|-|TRBV19
TGTGCCAGTAGTGCCAATCAGATGTACGAGCAGTACTTC
CASSANQMYEQYF
>TRBJ1-2|few|-|TRBV15
TGTGCCACCAGCAGAGTAGGGGCCCCTAACTATGGCTACACCTTC
CATSRVGAPNYGYTF
>TRBJ2-3|-|TRBD2|TRBV10-3
TGTGCCATCAGTGAGGTCGGTAGCGGGAGCACAGATACGCAGTATTTT
CAISEVGSGSTDTQYF
>TRBJ2-6|few|-|TRBV4-2
TGTGCCAGCAGGCTGGAGGCCAACGTCCTGACTTTC
CASRLEANVLTF
>TRBJ2-5|many|-|TRBV18
TGTGCCAGCAGCCCCCTTGGCCAAGAGACCCAGTACTTC
CASSPLGQETQYF
>TRBJ2-5|many|TRBD1|TRBV20-1
TGCAGTGCTAGGGCCGGACAGGAGGTTTATGAGACCCAGTACTTC
CSARAGQEVYETQYF
>TRBJ2-5|-|TRBD1|TRBV29-1
TGCAGCGTGGGACAGGGGTTGAGGGAGACCCAGTACTTC
CSVGQGLRETQYF
>TRBJ2-7|-|TRBD2|TRBV27
TGTGCCAGTAGCTCCGGGACTAGCTACGAGCAGTACTTC
CASSSGTSYEQYF
>TRBJ1-6|-|-|TRBV14
TGTGCCAGCAGCCAGCGGGGGGCCTCGGATTCACCCCTCCACTTT
CASSQRGASDSPLHF
>TRBJ1-1|-|-|TRBV30
TGTGCCTGGAGTCAATGGGGAGACGTGGCTGAAGCTTTCTTT
CAWSQWGDVAEAFF